A single sample gave rise to the 27 T cell receptor beta chains below, sequenced in a study of breast tumors, draining lymph nodes, adjacent tissues. Axillary draining lymph nodes of breast cancer patients supplied the node samples. TCRdb re-derived calls from the multiplex PCR reads in MiXCR, one entry per CDR3 protein. Found here are about 140,000 distinct CDR3 sequences, approximately 32% of them singletons; the top ten hold roughly 2.2%. What was sequenced was axillary lymph node tissue. These receptor sequences come from a female donor with breast cancer. Some clones in this sample may be carry-over from other donors' samples.

In its sample, this clonotype was seen many times. This chain uses TRBV7-9 with TRBJ1-2; 9 nucleotides line up with TRBD1. CDR1 and CDR2 from the germline V gene are SEHNR and FQNEAQ (reference sequence). V shed 5 bases and J 11 bases; nucleotides not matched to a gene: 9. CDR3 length: 13 amino acids. The CDR3 DNA reads TGTGCCAGCAGCGCCCCGGGACAGGGTTTTTACACCTTC. Its translation is CASSAPGQGFYTF.

This chain connects TRBV5-1 to TRBJ1-4; D is unclear. Trimming removed 0 bases from V and 7 bases from J, with 7 bases in between. This CDR3 contains 13 residues. The germline gives CDR1 SGHRS, CDR2 YFSETQ. This CDR3 reads CASSLEWAEKLFF. The CDR3, as DNA: TGCGCCAGCAGCTTGGAGTGGGCTGAAAAACTGTTTTTT.

Remarks on this clonotype: Since the CDR3 does not end with the conserved phenylalanine or tryptophan, this likely comes from a read error. Because the CDR3's place on the DNA is in doubt, the DNA is left out and the CDR3 is given as listed by TCRdb. V is TRBV24-1 and J is TRBJ1-6. Germline V CDR1 and CDR2: KGHDR, SFDVKD. Counting both end residues, the CDR3 totals 11 amino acids. The CDR3 region is CATSDCPYASS.

This clonotype came up once. V and J are TRBV2 and TRBJ2-2; D gene ambiguous. Germline V gene sequence: CDR1 SNHLY, CDR2 FYNNEI. Trimming took off 7 bases at V and 7 bases at J, with 7 bases between the two ends. The CDR3 is 11 residues long. In nucleotides, the CDR3 is TGTGCCAGCAAGGGAAGCGGGGAGCTGTTTTTT. Its translation is CASKGSGELFF.

This clonotype occurred many times. The V call is TRBV5-4, the J call TRBJ2-1; D is possibly TRBD2 (7 bases). Per germline, CDR1 SGHNT and CDR2 YYREEE (reference sequence). The V gene lost 0 bases and the J gene lost 4 bases, with 11 bases spanning the gap. The CDR3 has 15 residues. This CDR3 reads CASSLGGGGYNEQFF. The CDR3 region has the DNA TGTGCCAGCAGCTTGGGAGGGGGAGGGTACAATGAGCAGTTCTTC.

Details on this clonotype: A much larger clone lies one base from this, so it may be a read error. The CDR3 spells CASRREQNYGYTF. The CDR3 DNA follows: TGTGCCAGCAGACGGGAACAGAACTATGGCTACACCTTC. The chain joins TRBV6-1 to TRBJ1-2, with D hard to call. Trimming stripped 6 bases from V and 2 bases from J, with 10 bases between. The CDR3 spans 13 residues. Germline CDR1 and CDR2: MNHNS and SASEGT.

This clonotype was seen many times. The rearrangement links TRBV20-1 to TRBJ1-5; 8 bases are shared with TRBD1. Losses at the gene ends were 8 bases for V and 5 bases for J; bases not matched to a gene: 8. The V gene's germline CDR1 is DFQATT and CDR2 SNEGSKA (reference sequence). The CDR3 covers 13 residues. Written as DNA, the CDR3 is TGCAGTCTACAGGGGGGCGGGGATCAGCCCCAGCATTTT. Protein product: CSLQGGGDQPQHF.

This clonotype was observed at least ten times. V and J are TRBV5-1 and TRBJ1-2, with unresolved D. The V gene lost 0 bases and the J gene lost 4 bases, with 4 bases spanning the gap. The CDR3 contains 12 residues. CDR1 SGHRS and CDR2 YFSETQ come from the germline V gene. The DNA of the CDR3 is TGCGCCAGCAGCTTGGCCAGCTATGGCTACACCTTC. Encoded protein: CASSLASYGYTF.

This sequence joins TRBV20-1 and TRBJ2-3; 9 nucleotides agree with TRBD2. Looked up from germline, CDR1 is DFQATT and CDR2 is SNEGSKA (reference sequence). J lost 1 base, V lost 1 base, and 0 bases had no gene match. CDR3 length: 14 residues. CDR3 nucleotides: TGCAGTGCTAGAGGGACTAGCGGCACAGATACGCAGTATTTT. Amino acid sequence: CSARGTSGTDTQYF.

A few counts support this clonotype. An end of the junction differs from the germline gene, which may be a read error. The chain couples TRBV19 to TRBJ1-2, with 8 bases fitting TRBD1. This CDR3 contains 15 residues. Germline CDR1 is LNHDA and CDR2 is SQIVND (reference sequence). In DNA, the CDR3 is TGTGACAGTAGTCCACCTTCCACAGGGGGCTATGGCTACACCTTC. Encoded protein: CDSSPPSTGGYGYTF.

This clonotype was detected ten times or more. The chain employs TRBV19 and TRBJ2-5; 7 nucleotides agree with TRBD1. Germline trimming cut 4 bases from V and 2 bases from J; bases unmatched to any gene: 7. The germline CDR1 and CDR2 sequences are LNHDA and SQIVND (reference sequence). This CDR3 has 15 residues. The CDR3 DNA reads as TGTGCCAGTAGTAGACAGGGTGTAAGTCAAGAGACCCAGTACTTC. Encoded protein: CASSRQGVSQETQYF.

Comments on this clonotype: Since no conserved phenylalanine or tryptophan closes the CDR3, a read error is the likely cause. It is unclear where the CDR3 begins or ends on the DNA, so no DNA is shown, and the CDR3 is as TCRdb lists it. The J gene is TRBJ2-2, the V gene TRBV5-1; the table's D call TRBD1 went unverified against the DNA. Germline V lookup: CDR1 SGHRS, CDR2 YFSETQ. Inclusive of both ends, the CDR3 amounts to 8 amino acids. The CDR3: CASSTEWT.

This clonotype was seen ten or more times. The junction differs from germline at one of its ends, possibly a read error. J is TRBJ2-3 and V is TRBV7-9; perhaps TRBD2 as D (6 bases). CDR1 and CDR2 from the germline V gene are SEHNR and FQNEAQ (reference sequence). This CDR3 is 18 amino acids long. CDR3 loop: CAGSPIRGRGRNTDTQYF. The CDR3 region has the DNA TGTGCCGGCAGCCCCATTCGAGGGCGGGGAAGAAACACAGATACGCAGTATTTT.

This clonotype was counted many times. V is TRBV28 and J is TRBJ1-2; D might be TRBD1 (6 bases). Germline V gene sequence: CDR1 MDHEN, CDR2 SYDVKM. Trimming left V 10 bases short and J 3 bases short, with 12 bases between. This CDR3 has 12 amino acids. The CDR3 is CATKEGDYGYTF. The CDR3 bases are TGTGCCACAAAAGAGGGGGACTATGGCTACACCTTC.

There are many counts of this clonotype. This chain uses TRBV19 with TRBJ1-4; 7 positions match TRBD1. CDR1 and CDR2 from the germline V gene are LNHDA and SQIVND (reference sequence). CDR3 length: 15 amino acids. The V segment lost 3 bases and the J segment 6 bases; nucleotides outside the gene matches: 7. CDR3 residues: CASSILNRGHEKLFF. In DNA form, the CDR3 reads TGTGCCAGTAGTATCCTCAACAGGGGACATGAAAAACTGTTTTTT. Together with reference TRBV19 and TRBJ1-4, the CDR3 gives the full variable domain: DGGITQSPKYLFRKEGQNVTLSCEQNLNHDAMYWYRQDPGQGLRLIYYSQIVNDFQKGDIAEGYSVSREKKESFPLTVTSAQKNPTAFYLCASSILNRGHEKLFFGSGTQLSVL.

This chain connects TRBV6-6 to TRBJ1-5; 10 nucleotides match TRBD1. This CDR3 spans 16 amino acids. Losses at the gene ends were 5 bases for V and 7 bases for J; bases not matched to a gene: 11. Germline CDR1 MNHNY, CDR2 SVGAGI (reference sequence). The CDR3 nucleotides are TGTGCCAGCAGTCACGGTCCCGGGACAGGGGTACAGCCCCAGCATTTT. It yields the protein CASSHGPGTGVQPQHF.

The gene calls are TRBV24-1 and TRBJ2-2, with D maybe TRBD1 (5 bases). Germline values: CDR1 KGHDR, CDR2 SFDVKD. The CDR3 has 12 residues. V was shortened by 5 bases and J by 8 bases, with 8 bases between the two germline ends. This CDR3 reads CATSANRGELFF. In nucleotides, the CDR3 is TGTGCCACCAGTGCAAACAGGGGGGAGCTGTTTTTT.

Points on this clonotype: This CDR3 is missing its conserved last phenylalanine or tryptophan, likely due to a read error. The chain carries TRBV6-1 and TRBJ2-1; 11 nucleotides agree with TRBD2. The germline CDR1 and CDR2 sequences are MNHNS and SASEGT. After removal of 3 bases from V and 9 bases from J, the junction contained 7 bases not matched to a gene. This CDR3 is 15 amino acids long. The CDR3 is CASSDGVAGGREQFL. The CDR3 coding sequence is TGTGCCAGCAGTGATGGAGTAGCGGGGGGGCGTGAGCAGTTCCTC.

This clonotype came up many times. The chain has TRBV20-1 and TRBJ2-3, with unresolved D. Germline loops: CDR1 DFQATT, CDR2 SNEGSKA (reference sequence). With 7 bases removed from V and 0 bases from J, the gap between germline ends came to 8 bases. This CDR3 contains 12 residues. CDR3 amino acids: CSGLLSTDTQYF. The CDR3 region has the DNA TGCAGTGGGCTTCTGAGCACAGATACGCAGTATTTT.

The chain recombines TRBV24-1 with TRBJ2-2; no clear D. V gave up 5 bases and J gave up 3 bases, with 9 bases separating them. This CDR3 has 14 residues. Germline CDR1 is KGHDR and CDR2 is SFDVKD. This CDR3 reads CATSAQDYTGELFF. CDR3 DNA sequence: TGTGCCACCAGTGCCCAAGACTACACCGGGGAGCTGTTTTTT.

This clonotype was recorded at least ten times. The gene calls are TRBV28 and TRBJ2-1; perhaps TRBD2 as D (5 bases). This CDR3 is built from 16 residues. CDR1 and CDR2 (germline): MDHEN, SYDVKM. Trimming took off 3 bases at V and 8 bases at J, with 20 bases between the two ends. This chain's CDR3 is CASSLSGTSGFDEQFF. The CDR3 DNA reads TGTGCCAGCAGTTTGTCGGGAACGTCGGGATTCGATGAGCAGTTCTTC.

The table lists this clonotype with many counts. The chain employs TRBV7-2 and TRBJ2-7, with D possibly called TRBD1 or TRBD2 (7 bases each). Germline V gene sequence: CDR1 SGHTA, CDR2 FQGNSA. The length of the CDR3 is 15 residues. Trimming shortened V by 7 bases and J by 4 bases, and 20 bases separated the two germline ends. The CDR3, as DNA: TGTGCCAGCACCAACGGGGGGACAGTTCGGTACGAGCAGTACTTC. Amino acid sequence: CASTNGGTVRYEQYF.

Only a few counts were recorded for this clonotype. Its ends do not fully match the called genes, so a read error is possible. This chain joins TRBV20-1 and TRBJ1-2, with 7 bases lining up with TRBD1. The CDR3 extends over 12 amino acids. Germline V lookup: CDR1 DFQATT, CDR2 SNEGSKA (reference sequence). The CDR3 bases are TGCAGTGACACGGACAGGAACTATGGCTTCCCCTTC. Residues: CSDTDRNYGFPF.

In this sample, this clonotype turned up many times. The DNA of the CDR3 is TGCAGTGTAGGCCCCGGCACAGATACGCAGTATTTT. The encoded protein is CSVGPGTDTQYF. The chain carries TRBV20-1 and TRBJ2-3; D is ambiguous. Trimming cost V 7 bases and J 1 base, with 9 bases left between them. The CDR3 has 12 residues. CDR1 is DFQATT and CDR2 is SNEGSKA in the germline V gene (reference sequence).

The V and J genes are TRBV6-2 or TRBV6-3 and TRBJ2-5; TRBD1 or TRBD2 may be the D gene (5 bases each). This CDR3 is built from 14 residues. Germline CDR1 reads MNHEY; CDR2 reads SVGEGT. Trimming left V 0 bases short and J 7 bases short, with 12 bases between. CDR3 protein: CASSYSPGRGTQYF. In DNA, the CDR3 is TGTGCCAGCAGTTACTCCCCAGGGAGAGGGACCCAGTACTTC.

Many counts were recorded for this clonotype. The V and J genes are TRBV5-1 and TRBJ1-5; D is unresolved. Trimming cost V 0 bases and J 9 bases, with 13 bases left between them. This CDR3 region has 14 residues. CDR1 SGHRS and CDR2 YFSETQ come from the germline V gene. The CDR3 protein is CASSLASSAGPQHF. CDR3 DNA: TGCGCCAGCAGCTTGGCTTCCTCTGCGGGGCCCCAGCATTTT.

Turning to this clonotype: One end of the junction varies from germline; a read error may be responsible. This chain links TRBV11-3 with TRBJ2-1; TRBD1 matches at 7 bases. There are 15 residues in the CDR3. CDR1 is SGHNT, CDR2 YENEEA, per germline. The CDR3 here is CASSSAAGGHNERFF. The CDR3, as DNA: TGCGCCAGCAGCTCTGCGGCAGGGGGACACAATGAGCGGTTCTTC. Supplemented by reference TRBV11-3 and TRBJ2-1, the full variable domain reads EAGVVQSPRYKIIEKKQPVAFWCNPISGHNTLYWYLQNLGQGPELLIRYENEEAVDDSQLPKDRFSAERLKGVDSTLKIQPAELGDSAVYLCASSSAAGGHNERFFGPGTRLTVL.